This T cell receptor (beta chain) is drawn from a study of blood T cell repertoires in COVID-19. As for the study in general: Material from acute and convalescent COVID-19 was sourced from the United States, Italy and Spain. PBMCs, B-cell-depleted T cells, or T cells were the source of the cDNA or gDNA that made up the material.

In the source study's methods: From reference gene primer amplification, estimates of nucleated cell counts were derived. Assay used: immunoSEQ multiplex PCR; TCRdb lists only in-frame clones, some missing. V, J and clone size reflect that table, while D and trimming were determined from the DNA. The top ten clones hold 3% to 4% of a sample with 53,000 or so clones, 85% to 95% of them seen once. The source of this sequence is a human donor in a cohort sampled during active COVID-19. The specimen was peripheral blood.

The CDR3 DNA is TGTGCCAGCTCCGGAGAGGGACAGGGTGTTGGCTACACCTTC. The encoded protein is CASSGEGQGVGYTF. This rearrangement joins TRBV18 to TRBJ1-2; 9 nucleotides align to TRBD1. With 6 bases clipped from V and 7 bases from J, the junction kept 9 bases outside the gene matches. The CDR3 is 14 residues long. Per germline, CDR1 KGHSH and CDR2 LQKENI.